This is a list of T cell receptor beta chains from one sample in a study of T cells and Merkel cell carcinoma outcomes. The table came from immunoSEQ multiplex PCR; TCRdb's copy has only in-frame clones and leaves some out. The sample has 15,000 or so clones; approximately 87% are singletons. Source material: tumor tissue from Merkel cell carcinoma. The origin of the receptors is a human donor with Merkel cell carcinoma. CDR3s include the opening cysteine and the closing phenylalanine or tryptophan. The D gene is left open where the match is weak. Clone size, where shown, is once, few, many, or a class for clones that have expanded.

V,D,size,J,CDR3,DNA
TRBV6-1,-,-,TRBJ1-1,CASREGGTEAFF,TGTGCCAGCAGGGAAGGGGGCACTGAAGCTTTCTTT
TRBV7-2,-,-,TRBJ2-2,CASSLEVGKLFF,TGTGCCAGCAGCTTAGAAGTCGGGAAGCTGTTTTTT
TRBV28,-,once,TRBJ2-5,CASTQEVETQYF,TGTGCCAGCACGCAAGAGGTGGAGACCCAGTACTTC
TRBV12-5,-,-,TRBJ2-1,CASGSHRHNEQFF,TGTGCTAGTGGTTCCCACCGCCACAATGAGCAGTTCTTC
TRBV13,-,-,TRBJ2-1,CASSPDARRAGYNEQFF,TGTGCCAGCAGCCCCGACGCCAGGAGGGCCGGGTACAATGAGCAGTTCTTC
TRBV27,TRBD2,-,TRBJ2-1,CASSYGTSGSEEQFF,TGTGCCAGCAGTTACGGGACTAGCGGGAGCGAAGAGCAGTTCTTC
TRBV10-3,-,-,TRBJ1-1,CAIKGESGGGHTEAFF,TGTGCCATCAAAGGTGAATCGGGGGGGGGACACACTGAAGCTTTCTTT
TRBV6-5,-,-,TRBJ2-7,CASKAARGVTYEQYF,TGTGCCAGCAAGGCGGCGAGAGGGGTAACCTACGAGCAGTACTTC
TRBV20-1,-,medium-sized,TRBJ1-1,CSVPGPTEAFF,TGCAGTGTCCCAGGGCCCACTGAAGCTTTCTTT
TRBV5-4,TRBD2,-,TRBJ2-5,CASSLGSGLAGETQYF,TGTGCCAGCAGCTTGGGGTCGGGACTAGCGGGGGAGACCCAGTACTTC
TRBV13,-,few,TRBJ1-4,CASSSKDGGGNEKLFF,TGTGCCAGCAGCTCGAAGGACGGTGGTGGTAATGAAAAACTGTTTTTT
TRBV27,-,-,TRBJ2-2,CASSLSTGELFF,TGTGCCAGCAGTTTAAGCACCGGGGAGCTGTTTTTT
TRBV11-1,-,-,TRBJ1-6,CASSPRGVTGSPLHF,TGTGCCAGCAGCCCCAGAGGGGTTACGGGTTCACCCCTCCACTTT
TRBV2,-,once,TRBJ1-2,CASSVDRGGYGYTF,TGTGCCAGCAGTGTTGATAGGGGAGGGTATGGCTACACCTTC
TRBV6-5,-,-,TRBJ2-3,CASSYGLRARTDTQYF,TGTGCCAGCAGTTACGGTCTCAGGGCCCGCACAGATACGCAGTATTTT
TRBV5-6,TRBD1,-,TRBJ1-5,CASSIDRAQPQHF,TGTGCCAGCAGCATAGACAGGGCTCAGCCCCAGCATTTT
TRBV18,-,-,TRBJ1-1,CASSLDRNTEAFF,TGTGCCAGCTCCCTTGACAGGAACACTGAAGCTTTCTTT
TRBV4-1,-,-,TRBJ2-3,CASSQAPSTDTQYF,TGCGCCAGCAGCCAAGCGCCCAGCACAGATACGCAGTATTTT
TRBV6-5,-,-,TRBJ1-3,CASSSSGGAGTIYF,TGTGCCAGCAGTTCCTCCGGGGGGGCAGGAACCATATATTTT
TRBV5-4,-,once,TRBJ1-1,CASMMGAGSDTEAFF,TGTGCCAGTATGATGGGGGCAGGGTCGGACACTGAAGCTTTCTTT
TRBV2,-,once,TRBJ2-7,CASNGGVPYEQYF,TGTGCCAGCAACGGCGGGGTGCCCTACGAGCAGTACTTC
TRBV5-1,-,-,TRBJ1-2,CASRQGITAGGGYTF,TGCGCCAGCAGACAGGGTATTACGGCGGGGGGAGGCTACACCTTC
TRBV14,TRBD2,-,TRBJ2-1,CASSQRGSPWDEQFF,TGTGCCAGCAGCCAGCGGGGGTCGCCTTGGGATGAGCAGTTCTTC
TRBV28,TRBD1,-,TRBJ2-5,CATTRTGWETQYF,TGTGCCACCACCCGGACAGGGTGGGAGACCCAGTACTTC
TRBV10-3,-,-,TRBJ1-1,CAIRDPNTEAFF,TGTGCCATCAGGGACCCTAACACTGAAGCTTTCTTT
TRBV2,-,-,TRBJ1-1,CASTTLERATEAFF,TGTGCCAGCACCACCTTGGAGAGGGCCACTGAAGCTTTCTTT
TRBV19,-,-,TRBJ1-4,CASSAGVVGEKLFF,TGTGCCAGTAGTGCGGGGGTCGTTGGGGAAAAACTGTTTTTT
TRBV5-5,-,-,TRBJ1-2,CASSGGVWDYGYTF,TGTGCCAGCAGCGGTGGGGTTTGGGATTATGGCTACACCTTC
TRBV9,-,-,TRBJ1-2,CASSVGTSYGYTF,TGTGCCAGCAGCGTAGGGACTTCCTATGGCTACACCTTC
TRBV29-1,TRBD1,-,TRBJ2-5,CSASRTGRVETQYF,TGCAGCGCCTCCCGGACAGGGCGGGTGGAGACCCAGTACTTC
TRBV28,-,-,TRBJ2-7,CASSNSYEQYF,TGTGCCAGCAGTAACTCCTACGAGCAGTACTTC
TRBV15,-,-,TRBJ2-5,CATSRGQSGGTQYF,TGTGCCACCAGCAGAGGGCAGTCCGGAGGGACCCAGTACTTC
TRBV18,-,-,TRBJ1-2,CASSDEQGSGYTF,TGTGCCAGCTCAGATGAACAGGGCTCTGGCTACACCTTC
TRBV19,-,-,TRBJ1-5,CASSIRDPNQPQHF,TGTGCCAGTAGTATAAGGGACCCCAATCAGCCCCAGCATTTT
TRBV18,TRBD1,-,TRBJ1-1,CASSASGTGGNEAFF,TGTGCCAGCTCAGCATCCGGGACAGGGGGAAATGAGGCTTTCTTT
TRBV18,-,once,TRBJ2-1,CASSPRAGQGEQFF,TGTGCCAGCTCACCAAGGGCGGGTCAGGGTGAGCAGTTCTTC
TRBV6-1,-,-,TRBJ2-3,CASSEVGGAFTDTQYF,TGTGCTAGCAGTGAAGTGGGGGGGGCTTTCACAGATACGCAGTATTTT
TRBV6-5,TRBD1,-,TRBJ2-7,CASSAEDRGRYEQYF,TGTGCCAGCAGTGCCGAGGACAGGGGGCGTTACGAGCAGTACTTC
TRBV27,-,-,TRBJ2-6,CASSFLLGPRGANVLTF,TGTGCCAGCAGTTTCCTGTTAGGGCCAAGGGGGGCCAACGTCCTGACTTTC
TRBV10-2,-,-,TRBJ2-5,CASSESWAQETQYF,TGCGCCAGCAGTGAGTCGTGGGCCCAAGAGACCCAGTACTTC
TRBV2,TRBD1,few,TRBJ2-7,CASRERQGIYEQYF,TGTGCCAGCAGGGAACGACAGGGAATCTACGAGCAGTACTTC
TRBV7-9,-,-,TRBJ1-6,CASTSFDSPLHF,TGTGCCAGCACCTCATTCGATTCACCCCTCCACTTT
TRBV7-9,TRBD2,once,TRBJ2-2,CASSSSSGNTGELFF,TGTGCCAGCAGCTCCTCTAGCGGTAACACCGGGGAGCTGTTTTTT
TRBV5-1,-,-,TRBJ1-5,CASSLWGEGNQPQHF,TGCGCCAGCAGCTTGTGGGGGGAAGGCAATCAGCCCCAGCATTTT
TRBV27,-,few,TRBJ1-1,CASSLSAGGNTEAFF,TGTGCCAGCAGTTTATCGGCCGGGGGGAACACTGAAGCTTTCTTT
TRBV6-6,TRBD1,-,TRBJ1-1,CASQGTGGTEAFF,TGTGCCTCTCAGGGTACAGGGGGGACTGAAGCTTTCTTT
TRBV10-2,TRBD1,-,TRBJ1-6,CASRTGDNSPLHF,TGCGCCAGCAGGACAGGGGATAATTCACCCCTCCACTTT
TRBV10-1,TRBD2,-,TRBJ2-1,CASSIAGGPLNEQFF,TGCGCCAGCAGTATTGCGGGAGGGCCGTTAAATGAGCAGTTCTTC
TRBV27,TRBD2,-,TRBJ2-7,CASSGREKDEQYF,TGTGCCAGCAGTGGGAGGGAGAAGGACGAGCAGTACTTC